The present entry profiles one T cell receptor beta chain with its context. Its matching antigen is unknown. Germline V gives CDR1 SGDLS, CDR2 YYNGEE. The CDR3 extends over 15 amino acids. V lost 0 bases to trimming and J lost 7 bases, with 16 bases between them. The data originate from a study of a mutant IDH1 vaccine in newly diagnosed glioma. Sequencing used immunoSEQ multiplex PCR; TCRdb keeps in-frame clones, though not all of them. The sample holds 35,000 to 45,000 clones, roughly 79% seen once. Time point: week 5, during vaccination. Vaccination comprised doses that each held 300 ug of mutant IDH1 20-mer peptide, plus topical imiquimod.

The material was PBMCs, obtained from a glioma patient whose treatment included an IDH1 peptide vaccine. This clonotype was sampled from a man between 50 and 59 years old with glioma. V and J are TRBV9 and TRBJ1-2, with no clear D. The CDR3 spells CASSVAPELFSGYTF. In nucleotides, the CDR3 is TGTGCCAGCAGCGTAGCTCCGGAATTATTCTCTGGCTACACCTTC.